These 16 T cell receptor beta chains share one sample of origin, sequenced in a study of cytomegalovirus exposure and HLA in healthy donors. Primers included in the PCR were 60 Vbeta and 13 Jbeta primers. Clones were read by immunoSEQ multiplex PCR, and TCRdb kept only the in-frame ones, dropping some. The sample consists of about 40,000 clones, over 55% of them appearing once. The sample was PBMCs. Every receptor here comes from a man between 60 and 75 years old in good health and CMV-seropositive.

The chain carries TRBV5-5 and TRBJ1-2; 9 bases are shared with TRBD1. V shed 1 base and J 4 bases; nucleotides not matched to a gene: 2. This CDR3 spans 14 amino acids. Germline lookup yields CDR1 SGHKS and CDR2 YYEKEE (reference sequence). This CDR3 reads CASSLTGGPYGYTF. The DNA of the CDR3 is TGTGCCAGCAGCTTGACAGGGGGCCCCTATGGCTACACCTTC.

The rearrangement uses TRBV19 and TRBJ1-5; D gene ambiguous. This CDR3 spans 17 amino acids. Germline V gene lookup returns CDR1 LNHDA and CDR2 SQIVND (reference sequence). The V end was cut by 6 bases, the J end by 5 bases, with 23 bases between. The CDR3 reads CASSVTAGVNSYQPQHF. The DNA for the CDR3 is TGTGCCAGTAGCGTTACCGCCGGCGTGAACAGCTATCAGCCCCAGCATTTT.

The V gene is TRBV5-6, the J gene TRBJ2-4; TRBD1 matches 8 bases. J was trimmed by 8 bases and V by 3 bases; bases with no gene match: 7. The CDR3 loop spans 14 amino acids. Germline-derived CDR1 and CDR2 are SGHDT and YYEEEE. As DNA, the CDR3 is TGTGCCAGCAGCTGGGACAGGCTGGCCCACATTCAGTACTTC. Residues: CASSWDRLAHIQYF.

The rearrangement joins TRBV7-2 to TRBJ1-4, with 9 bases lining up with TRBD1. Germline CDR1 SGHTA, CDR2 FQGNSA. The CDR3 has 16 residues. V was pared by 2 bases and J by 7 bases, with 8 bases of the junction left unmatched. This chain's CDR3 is CASSLSGTGSGEKLFF. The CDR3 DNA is TGTGCCAGCAGCTTAAGCGGGACAGGGTCGGGTGAAAAACTGTTTTTT.

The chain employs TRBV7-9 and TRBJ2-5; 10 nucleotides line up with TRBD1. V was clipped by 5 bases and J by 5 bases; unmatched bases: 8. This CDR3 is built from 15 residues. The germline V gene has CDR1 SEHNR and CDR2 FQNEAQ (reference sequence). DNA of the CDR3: TGTGCCAGCAGCCAGTCGTGGGACAGGGGCGAGACCCAGTACTTC. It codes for CASSQSWDRGETQYF.

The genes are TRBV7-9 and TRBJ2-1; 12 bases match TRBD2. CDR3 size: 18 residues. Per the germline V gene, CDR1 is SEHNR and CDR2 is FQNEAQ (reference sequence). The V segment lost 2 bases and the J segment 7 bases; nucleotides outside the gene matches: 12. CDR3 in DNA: TGTGCCAGCAGCTTACCCACTCGACTAGCGGGAGCCATAAATGAGCAGTTCTTC. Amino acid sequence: CASSLPTRLAGAINEQFF.

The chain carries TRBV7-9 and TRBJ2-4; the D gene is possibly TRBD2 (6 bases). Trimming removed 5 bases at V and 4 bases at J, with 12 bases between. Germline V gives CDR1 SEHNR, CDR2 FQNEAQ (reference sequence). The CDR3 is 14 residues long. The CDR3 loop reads CASSPDREKNIQYF. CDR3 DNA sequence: TGTGCCAGCAGCCCCGACCGGGAGAAAAACATTCAGTACTTC.

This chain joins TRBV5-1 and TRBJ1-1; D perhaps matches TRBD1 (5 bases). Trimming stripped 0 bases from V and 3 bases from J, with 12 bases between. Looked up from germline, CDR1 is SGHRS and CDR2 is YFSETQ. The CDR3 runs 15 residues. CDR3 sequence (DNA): TGCGCCAGCAGCTTGGAGGGCAGGGATGACACTGAAGCTTTCTTT. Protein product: CASSLEGRDDTEAFF.

CDR3 sequence reads: CASSLDEGMEVYEQYF. The CDR3 DNA reads as TGTGCCAGCAGCTTAGATGAGGGTATGGAGGTCTACGAGCAGTACTTC. The chain links TRBV7-6 to TRBJ2-7, with D tentatively TRBD2 (5 bases). Trimming cost V 1 base and J 3 bases, with 16 bases left between them. CDR3 length: 16 residues. Per germline, CDR1 SGHVS and CDR2 FNYEAQ.

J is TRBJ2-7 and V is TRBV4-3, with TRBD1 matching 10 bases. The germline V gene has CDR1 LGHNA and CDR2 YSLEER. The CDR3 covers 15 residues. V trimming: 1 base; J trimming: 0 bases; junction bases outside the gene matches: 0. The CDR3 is CASSQGTGGSYEQYF. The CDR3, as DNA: TGCGCCAGCAGCCAAGGGACAGGGGGCTCCTACGAGCAGTACTTC.

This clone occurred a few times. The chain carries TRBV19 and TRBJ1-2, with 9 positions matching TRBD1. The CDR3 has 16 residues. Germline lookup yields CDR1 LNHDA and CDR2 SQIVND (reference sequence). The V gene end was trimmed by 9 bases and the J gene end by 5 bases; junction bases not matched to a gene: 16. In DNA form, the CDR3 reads TGTGCCAGCAAGAATACCGGACAGGGGAGACAATATGGCTACACCTTC. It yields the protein CASKNTGQGRQYGYTF. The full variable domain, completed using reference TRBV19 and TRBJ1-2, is DGGITQSPKYLFRKEGQNVTLSCEQNLNHDAMYWYRQDPGQGLRLIYYSQIVNDFQKGDIAEGYSVSREKKESFPLTVTSAQKNPTAFYLCASKNTGQGRQYGYTFGSGTRLTVV.

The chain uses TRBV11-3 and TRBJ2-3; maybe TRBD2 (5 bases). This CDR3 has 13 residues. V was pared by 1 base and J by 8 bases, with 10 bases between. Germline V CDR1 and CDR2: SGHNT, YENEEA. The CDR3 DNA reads TGTGCCAGCAGCTTAGTATCGAGCGGTACGCAGTATTTT. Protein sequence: CASSLVSSGTQYF.

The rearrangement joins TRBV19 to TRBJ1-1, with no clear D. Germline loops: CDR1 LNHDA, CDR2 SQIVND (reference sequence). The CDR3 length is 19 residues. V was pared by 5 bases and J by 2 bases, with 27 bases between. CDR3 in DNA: TGTGCCAGTAGTCTACACCCCGAGGCCGGCCCGACTCTTAACACTGAAGCTTTCTTT. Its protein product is CASSLHPEAGPTLNTEAFF. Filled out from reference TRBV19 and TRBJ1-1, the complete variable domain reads DGGITQSPKYLFRKEGQNVTLSCEQNLNHDAMYWYRQDPGQGLRLIYYSQIVNDFQKGDIAEGYSVSREKKESFPLTVTSAQKNPTAFYLCASSLHPEAGPTLNTEAFFGQGTRLTVV.

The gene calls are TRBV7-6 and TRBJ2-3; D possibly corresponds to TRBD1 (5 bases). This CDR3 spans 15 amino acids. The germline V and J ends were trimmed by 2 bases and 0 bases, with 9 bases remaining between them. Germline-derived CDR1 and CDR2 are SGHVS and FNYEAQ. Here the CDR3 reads CASSLMTASTDTQYF. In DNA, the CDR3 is TGTGCCAGCAGCTTAATGACAGCGAGCACAGATACGCAGTATTTT.

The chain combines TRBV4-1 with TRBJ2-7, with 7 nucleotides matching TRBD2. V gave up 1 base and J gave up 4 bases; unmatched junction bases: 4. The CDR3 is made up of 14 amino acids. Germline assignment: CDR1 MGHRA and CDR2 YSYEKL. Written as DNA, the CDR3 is TGCGCCAGCAGCCAAGTACTAGCGAGATACGAGCAGTACTTC. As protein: CASSQVLARYEQYF.

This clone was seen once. The CDR3 coding sequence is TGTGCCAGCACACCTAGCGGCCCCCACGGCGGGGAGCTGTTTTTT. Its translation is CASTPSGPHGGELFF. The rearrangement uses TRBV6-5 and TRBJ2-2; TRBD2 matches at 7 bases. This CDR3 spans 15 amino acids. V lost 7 bases to trimming and J lost 7 bases; unmatched junction nucleotides: 12. CDR1 is MNHEY, CDR2 SVGAGI, per germline.